One sample yielded the 24 T cell receptor beta chains listed below, sequenced in a study of CD8+CD57+ T cells in acquired aplastic anemia. The template for TCR beta VDJ and CDR3 sequence profiling was genomic DNA. TCRdb reprocessed the reads with MiXCR, giving one entry per CDR3 protein. This table holds over 150,000 distinct CDR3 sequences, 55% to 65% found once. Individuals selected for sequencing had exhibited CD8+CD57+ cell expansion on flow cytometry. The sample comprised sorted CD4+, CD8+, or CD8+CD57+ T cells (not recorded which) from PBMCs. These receptors all stem from a human donor with aplastic anemia.

The rearrangement uses TRBV15 and TRBJ2-1; 11 bases line up with TRBD2. The junction had 5 bases not matched to a gene; V was cut back by 3 bases and J by 7 bases. Germline V CDR1 and CDR2: LNHNV, YYDKDF (reference sequence). The length of the CDR3 is 15 residues. The CDR3 region has the DNA TGTGCCACCAGCAGGGGTAGCGGGGGGGTGAATGAGCAGTTCTTC. It codes for CATSRGSGGVNEQFF.

This rearrangement joins TRBV2 to TRBJ2-7; no clear D gene. V lost 5 bases and J 6 bases, leaving 14 bases between the germline ends. This CDR3 comprises 13 residues. CDR1 and CDR2 (germline): SNHLY, FYNNEI. The DNA for the CDR3 is TGTGCCAGCAGTCGATACGGTAGATTCGAGCAGTACTTC. As protein: CASSRYGRFEQYF. The complete variable domain, with remaining parts taken from reference TRBV2 and TRBJ2-7, reads EPEVTQTPSHQVTQMGQEVILRCVPISNHLYFYWYRQILGQKVEFLVSFYNNEISEKSEIFDDQFSVERPDGSNFTLKIRSTKLEDSAMYFCASSRYGRFEQYFGPGTRLTVT.

This clonotype was picked up many times. The chain recombines TRBV7-8 with TRBJ2-3; 7 nucleotides line up with TRBD1. Germline V gives CDR1 SGHVS, CDR2 FQNEAQ. The CDR3 loop spans 13 amino acids. Unmatched junction bases numbered 4, after V lost 8 bases and J lost 2 bases. Written as DNA, the CDR3 is TGTGCCAGCGAACAGGGGCTCACAGATACGCAGTATTTT. Residues: CASEQGLTDTQYF.

This clonotype was observed many times. This rearrangement joins TRBV11-2 to TRBJ2-1; perhaps TRBD2 as D (5 bases). Germline V CDR1 and CDR2: SGHAT, FQNNGV. The CDR3 is 15 residues long. Trimming pared 5 bases from V and 10 bases from J, leaving 21 bases between. The CDR3 loop is CASSPRAKWGEEQFF. In DNA, the CDR3 is TGTGCCAGCAGCCCTAGGGCAAAGTGGGGAGAGGAGCAGTTCTTC. Combining the CDR3 with reference TRBV11-2 and TRBJ2-1 gives the whole variable domain EAGVAQSPRYKIIEKRQSVAFWCNPISGHATLYWYQQILGQGPKLLIQFQNNGVVDDSQLPKDRFSAERLKGVDSTLKIQPAKLEDSAVYLCASSPRAKWGEEQFFGPGTRLTVL.

This chain connects TRBV7-2 to TRBJ2-7, with D possibly being TRBD2 (6 bases). With 4 bases removed from V and 11 bases from J, the gap between germline ends came to 12 bases. Germline CDR1 reads SGHTA; CDR2 reads FQGNSA. This CDR3 is 11 amino acids long. CDR3: CASSWGGTEYF. The CDR3 nucleotides are TGTGCCAGCAGCTGGGGAGGTACGGAGTACTTC.

The chain links TRBV19 to TRBJ2-5; 12 bases are shared with TRBD2. The CDR3 contains 17 residues. Germline values: CDR1 LNHDA, CDR2 SQIVND (reference sequence). With V trimmed by 4 bases and J by 5 bases, 11 bases remained unmatched. The CDR3 is CASSTEELAGGRETQYF. The CDR3 DNA sequence: TGTGCCAGTAGTACCGAAGAACTAGCGGGAGGTAGGGAGACCCAGTACTTC.

This clonotype was recorded a few times. CDR3 sequence reads: CASSLAGRPKKGNTEAFF. As DNA, the CDR3 is TGTGCCAGCAGCTTAGCGGGACGGCCAAAAAAAGGGAACACTGAAGCTTTCTTT. V is TRBV7-9 and J is TRBJ1-1; D might be TRBD1 (5 bases). Deletions cut 0 bases from V and 1 base from J, with 18 bases between. CDR3 length equals 18 residues. Germline CDR1 SEHNR, CDR2 FQNEAQ (reference sequence).

V usage is TRBV7-9 and J usage is TRBJ2-7; D remains unclear. The germline V gene encodes CDR1 SEHNR and CDR2 FQNEAQ (reference sequence). This CDR3 has 13 residues. Trimming cost V 3 bases and J 7 bases, with 13 bases left between them. CDR3 DNA: TGTGCCAGCAGCTTCGACGTATCTCAGGAGCAGTACTTC. It codes for CASSFDVSQEQYF.

The rearrangement links TRBV5-5 to TRBJ1-2; 8 bases line up with TRBD1. The V segment lost 2 bases and the J segment 4 bases; nucleotides outside the gene matches: 10. The germline CDR1 and CDR2 sequences are SGHKS and YYEKEE (reference sequence). The CDR3 contains 16 residues. The CDR3 sequence is CASSFALTGAVYGYTF. The CDR3 DNA is TGTGCCAGCAGCTTTGCCCTGACAGGGGCAGTCTATGGCTACACCTTC.

The J gene is TRBJ2-7, the V gene TRBV2; D unclear. The CDR3 runs to 12 residues. CDR1 SNHLY and CDR2 FYNNEI come from the germline V gene. Trimming shortened V by 1 base and J by 7 bases, and 8 bases separated the two germline ends. DNA for the CDR3: TGTGCCAGCAGTGAAGGGGCATATGAGCAGTACTTC. Translation: CASSEGAYEQYF.

This clonotype was seen ten or more times. The V gene is TRBV29-1, the J gene TRBJ1-1; the D is unclear. Trimming stripped 3 bases from V and 0 bases from J, with 8 bases between. This CDR3 spans 13 amino acids. Germline loops: CDR1 SQVTM, CDR2 ANQGSEA. CDR3 sequence: CSVEPMMNTEAFF. The CDR3 nucleotides read TGCAGCGTTGAGCCGATGATGAACACTGAAGCTTTCTTT.

The J gene is TRBJ1-6, the V gene TRBV27, with a tentative D call TRBD1 (5 bases). Trimming cost V 3 bases and J 2 bases, with 14 bases left between them. The germline gives CDR1 MNHEY, CDR2 SMNVEV (reference sequence). The CDR3 covers 17 residues. CDR3: CASSFDRGRAYNSPLHF. The CDR3 DNA sequence: TGTGCCAGCAGTTTCGACAGAGGACGTGCCTATAATTCACCCCTCCACTTT.

V and J are TRBV10-3 and TRBJ1-6; TRBD1 is a possible D gene (5 bases). The CDR3 totals 14 residues. V dropped 4 bases and J dropped 4 bases, with 8 bases sitting between them. Germline V gene data show CDR1 as ENHRY and CDR2 as SYGVKD. This CDR3 is CAISAGQYNSPLHF. CDR3 in DNA: TGTGCCATCAGTGCAGGGCAGTATAATTCACCCCTCCACTTT.

This clonotype was counted a few times. The J gene is TRBJ2-7, the V gene TRBV7-3; 9 nucleotides align to TRBD1. The CDR3 extends over 16 amino acids. The germline CDR1 and CDR2 sequences are SGHTA and FQGTGA. Trimming at V came to 5 bases and at J to 7 bases, leaving 15 bases not matched to a gene. Here the CDR3 DNA reads TGTGCCAGCAGCACGAGCCGGGACAGGGTCCGTGGGGAGCAGTACTTC. Translated, it gives CASSTSRDRVRGEQYF. The variable domain in full, with the rest retrieved from reference TRBV7-3 and TRBJ2-7, is GAGVSQTPSNKVTEKGKYVELRCDPISGHTALYWYRQSLGQGPEFLIYFQGTGAADDSGLPNDRFFAVRPEGSVSTLKIQRTERGDSAVYLCASSTSRDRVRGEQYFGPGTRLTVT.

A note on this clonotype: A read error may be the cause here, since a much bigger clone is one base away. V and J are TRBV2 and TRBJ2-1; D is unresolved. This CDR3 is 14 amino acids long. Germline values: CDR1 SNHLY, CDR2 FYNNEI. CDR3 bases: TGTGCCAGCGGTGATACCTTCCCCTACAATGAGCAGTTCTTC. Translation gives CASGDTFPYNEQFF.

This clonotype was counted once. V gene TRBV20-1 combines with J gene TRBJ1-1; D unresolved. V dropped 3 bases and J dropped 3 bases, with 5 bases sitting between them. Per germline, CDR1 DFQATT and CDR2 SNEGSKA (reference sequence). The CDR3 extends over 11 amino acids. CDR3 nucleotide sequence: TGCAGTGCTAGGGAGGACACTGAAGCTTTCTTT. This gives the protein CSAREDTEAFF.

The CDR3 is CSVVVIGVGEQYF. The CDR3, as DNA: TGCAGCGTTGTGGTAATCGGGGTGGGGGAGCAGTACTTC. The chain carries TRBV29-1 and TRBJ2-7; D may be TRBD2 (5 bases). With 4 bases removed from V and 7 bases from J, the gap between germline ends came to 17 bases. Germline V CDR1 and CDR2: SQVTM, ANQGSEA. This CDR3 region has 13 residues.

There are a few counts of this clonotype. The chain is built from TRBV11-2 and TRBJ1-3; D not resolved. Looked up from germline, CDR1 is SGHAT and CDR2 is FQNNGV. CDR3 length equals 13 residues. Trimming stripped 7 bases from V and 0 bases from J, with 7 bases between. The CDR3: CASIPGSGNTIYF. CDR3 nucleotide sequence: TGTGCCAGCATCCCGGGCTCTGGAAACACCATATATTTT.

This clonotype came up a few times. The rearrangement joins TRBV7-2 to TRBJ2-1, with 10 bases identical to TRBD1. CDR3 length: 17 amino acids. Germline V CDR1 and CDR2: SGHTA, FQGNSA. V was pared by 5 bases and J by 4 bases, with 11 bases of the junction left unmatched. This chain's CDR3 is CASSTTMGQGFYNEQFF. In DNA, the CDR3 is TGTGCCAGCAGCACCACGATGGGACAGGGGTTTTACAATGAGCAGTTCTTC.

The gene calls are TRBV7-9 and TRBJ1-6; 11 bases line up with TRBD1. V shed 4 bases, J shed 16 bases, and the junction held 3 bases outside the gene matches. The CDR3 runs 12 residues. Germline loops: CDR1 SEHNR, CDR2 FQNEAQ (reference sequence). In DNA, the CDR3 is TGTGCCAGCAGCTCTGGACAGGGGGCTCTCCACTTT. It yields the protein CASSSGQGALHF.

This clonotype was seen a handful of times. This chain connects TRBV20-1 to TRBJ1-5; the match to TRBD1 covers 7 bases. The CDR3 sequence is 15 residues long. CDR1 is DFQATT and CDR2 is SNEGSKA in the germline V gene (reference sequence). V was clipped by 1 base and J by 9 bases; unmatched bases: 12. This CDR3 reads CSARVRTGLGSPQHF. The DNA of the CDR3 is TGCAGTGCTAGAGTGAGGACAGGCCTTGGGTCGCCCCAGCATTTT.

With respect to this clonotype: A single base separates this from a much larger clone, so it may be a read error. The chain uses TRBV3-1 and TRBJ2-5; D unclear. Germline CDR1 and CDR2: LGHDT and YNNKEL (reference sequence). This CDR3 has 16 amino acids. CDR3 region: CAGSPPRQPPQETQYF. CDR3 sequence (DNA): TGTGCCGGCAGCCCCCCCCGGCAGCCTCCTCAAGAGACCCAGTACTTC.

This clonotype came up many times. V gene TRBV19 combines with J gene TRBJ1-1, with D unresolved. CDR3 size: 14 residues. The germline V gene has CDR1 LNHDA and CDR2 SQIVND (reference sequence). V lost 3 bases and J lost 0, with 8 bases in between. DNA of the CDR3: TGTGCCAGTAGTATGGCAGGAATGAACACTGAAGCTTTCTTT. Its translation is CASSMAGMNTEAFF. The variable domain in full, with the rest retrieved from reference TRBV19 and TRBJ1-1, is DGGITQSPKYLFRKEGQNVTLSCEQNLNHDAMYWYRQDPGQGLRLIYYSQIVNDFQKGDIAEGYSVSREKKESFPLTVTSAQKNPTAFYLCASSMAGMNTEAFFGQGTRLTVV.

The chain carries TRBV15 and TRBJ2-1, with D perhaps TRBD1 (5 bases). The V end was cut by 0 bases, the J end by 5 bases, with 14 bases between. Per the germline V gene, CDR1 is LNHNV and CDR2 is YYDKDF (reference sequence). There are 16 residues in the CDR3. The DNA for the CDR3 is TGTGCCACCAGCAGAGATGGAAGGGGCGGTGACAATGAGCAGTTCTTC. Translated, it gives CATSRDGRGGDNEQFF.